This paragraph covers one TCR beta chain sequence. This sample is drawn from a study of blood T cell repertoires in COVID-19. Study details: Spain, Italy and the United States supplied samples that represented acute and convalescent COVID-19.

The CDR3 runs to 16 residues. Trimming took 0 bases from V and 0 from J, leaving 9 bases between them. As handled by the study authors: Estimation of nucleated cell counts relied on the amplification of reference gene primers. TCRdb's copy holds only in-frame clones and misses some; the assay was immunoSEQ multiplex PCR. V and J calls and clone size come straight from that table; D and trimming were deduced from the DNA. The data show around 100,000 clones, around 90% seen once. V gene TRBV6-7 combines with J gene TRBJ1-5; tentative D call: TRBD1 (6 bases). TRBV6-7 is filed as an ORF, its function uncertain. The sequence was collected from a woman between 45 and 60 years old with COVID-19, enrolled during active disease. Specimen: peripheral blood. CDR3 sequence (DNA): TGTGCCAGCAGTTACTCGGGGGGGCGTAGCAATCAGCCCCAGCATTTT. It is translated as CASSYSGGRSNQPQHF.